This TCR beta chain is from a study of CD8+ T cells in alopecia areata. Study in general: Patients in the treated group were given tofacitinib by mouth, 5 to 10 mg twice a day. The study, taken as a whole, reports: Compared with mice, patients displayed less clear TCR sharing, possibly for HLA-related reasons. Administration of tofacitinib significantly diminished scalp clonality and expanded CD8+ clones within the top 100.

Regarding treatment: oral pan-JAK inhibitor, 5-10 mg twice daily. Germline V gene sequence: CDR1 SGHDT, CDR2 YYEEEE. V was pared by 6 bases and J by 4 bases, with 13 bases between. The CDR3 is made up of 13 amino acids. This clone was detected a few times. The antigen is unknown. The sequencing template was cDNA reverse transcribed from extracted RNA. Assay used: immunoSEQ multiplex PCR; TCRdb lists only in-frame clones, some missing. Altogether around 200,000 clones are present, around half being singletons, with the ten largest covering less than 14%. The genes are TRBV5-6 and TRBJ1-1; D gene unclear. This sequence was found in a human donor with alopecia areata. This specimen consisted of CD8+ T cells sorted from blood, obtained at week 24, from a patient treated with tofacitinib. CDR3 in DNA: TGTGCCAGCACCGTGGCCCGTGTCACTGAAGCTTTCTTT. Protein product: CASTVARVTEAFF.